This T cell receptor beta chain originates from a study of blood T cell repertoires in COVID-19. About the research overall: The samples span acute and convalescent COVID-19 from the United States, Italy and Spain. The analysed material was cDNA or gDNA that came from T cells, B-cell-depleted T cells, or PBMCs.

The data were produced by immunoSEQ multiplex PCR, yet TCRdb's version contains in-frame clones alone and is incomplete. The sample shows 90,000 or so clones, about 88% of them seen only once. CDR3 length equals 12 residues. V dropped 2 bases and J dropped 13 bases, with 12 bases sitting between them. Germline V gene lookup returns CDR1 LGHDT and CDR2 YNNKEL (reference sequence). There are a few counts of this clone. This chain connects TRBV3-1 (or the pseudogene TRBV3-2) to TRBJ2-1; no definite D call. The receptor was isolated from a woman of 80 years or more with active COVID-19. The sequenced sample consisted of peripheral blood. The CDR3 nucleotides read TGTGCCAGCAGCCAATCGGGTTACAAACAGTTCTTC. Translating gives CASSQSGYKQFF.